The clone carrying this T cell receptor (beta chain) was observed a few times. The data originate from a study of beta chain features in type 1 diabetes. The study reverse transcribed the entire isolated RNA, so it sequenced expressed TCRB transcripts. TCRdb's table, derived via immunoSEQ multiplex PCR, lists solely in-frame clones and lacks some. This sample carries approximately 150,000 clones, under 11% of them seen once, and the ten largest clones take approximately 1.3%. Sample: naive CD4+ T cells from blood. This TCR was sampled from a man aged 18 to 30 in good health.

CDR3 residues: CASSFGVQETQYF. DNA for the CDR3: TGCGCCAGCAGCTTCGGGGTTCAAGAGACCCAGTACTTC. The chain joins TRBV5-1 to TRBJ2-5; tentatively, D is TRBD2 (5 bases). Trimming pared 2 bases from V and 2 bases from J, leaving 7 bases between. Germline V gives CDR1 SGHRS, CDR2 YFSETQ. This CDR3 comprises 13 residues. The whole variable domain, filled in from reference TRBV5-1 and TRBJ2-5, reads KAGVTQTPRYLIKTRGQQVTLSCSPISGHRSVSWYQQTPGQGLQFLFEYFSETQRNKGNFPGRFSGRQFSNSRSEMNVSTLELGDSALYLCASSFGVQETQYFGPGTRLLVL.